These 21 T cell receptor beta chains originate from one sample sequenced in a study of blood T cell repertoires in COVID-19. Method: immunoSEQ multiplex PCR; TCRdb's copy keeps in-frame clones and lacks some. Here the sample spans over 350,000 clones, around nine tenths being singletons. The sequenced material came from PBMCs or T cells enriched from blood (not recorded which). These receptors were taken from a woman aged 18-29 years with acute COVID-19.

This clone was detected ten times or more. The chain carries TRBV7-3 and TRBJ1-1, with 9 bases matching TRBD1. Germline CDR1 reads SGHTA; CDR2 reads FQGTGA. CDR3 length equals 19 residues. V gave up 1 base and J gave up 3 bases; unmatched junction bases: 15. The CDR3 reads CASSLIPPGQGGMDTEAFF. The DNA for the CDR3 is TGTGCCAGCAGCTTAATCCCCCCGGGACAGGGAGGGATGGACACTGAAGCTTTCTTT.

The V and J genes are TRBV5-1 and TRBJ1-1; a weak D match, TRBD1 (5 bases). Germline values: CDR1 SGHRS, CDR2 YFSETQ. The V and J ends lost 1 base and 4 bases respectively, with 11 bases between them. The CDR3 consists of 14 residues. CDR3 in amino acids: CASSLSGRGTEAFF. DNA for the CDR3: TGCGCCAGCAGCTTGAGCGGGAGGGGCACTGAAGCTTTCTTT.

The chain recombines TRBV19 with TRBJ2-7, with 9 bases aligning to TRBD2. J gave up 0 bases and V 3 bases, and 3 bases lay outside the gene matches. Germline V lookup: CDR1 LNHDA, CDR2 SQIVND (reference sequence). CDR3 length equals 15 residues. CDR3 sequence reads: CASSIGSGGSYEQYF. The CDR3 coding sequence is TGTGCCAGTAGTATCGGTAGCGGGGGCTCCTACGAGCAGTACTTC.

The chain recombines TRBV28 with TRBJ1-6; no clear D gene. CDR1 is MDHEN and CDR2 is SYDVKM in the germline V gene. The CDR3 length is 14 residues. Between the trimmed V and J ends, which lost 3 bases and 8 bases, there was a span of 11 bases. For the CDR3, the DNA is TGTGCCAGCAGTTTCGCGGGTAACGATTCACCCCTCCACTTT. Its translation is CASSFAGNDSPLHF.

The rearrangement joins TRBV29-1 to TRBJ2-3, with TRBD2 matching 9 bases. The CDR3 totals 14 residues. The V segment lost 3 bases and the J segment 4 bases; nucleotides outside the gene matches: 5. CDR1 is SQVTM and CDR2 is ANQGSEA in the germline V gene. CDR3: CSVDVAGVADTQYF. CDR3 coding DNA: TGCAGCGTTGATGTAGCGGGGGTTGCAGATACGCAGTATTTT.

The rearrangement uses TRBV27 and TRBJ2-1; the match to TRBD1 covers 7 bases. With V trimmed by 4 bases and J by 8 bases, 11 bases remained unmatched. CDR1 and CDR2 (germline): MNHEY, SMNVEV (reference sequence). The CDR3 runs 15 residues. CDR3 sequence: CASSSTWDSFHEQFF. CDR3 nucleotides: TGTGCCAGCAGTTCCACCTGGGACAGCTTCCATGAGCAGTTCTTC.

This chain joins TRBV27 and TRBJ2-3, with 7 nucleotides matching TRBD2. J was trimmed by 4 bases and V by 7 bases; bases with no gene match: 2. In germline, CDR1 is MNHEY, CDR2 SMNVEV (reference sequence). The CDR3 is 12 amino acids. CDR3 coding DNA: TGTGCCAGCACTAGCGGAGCAGATACGCAGTATTTT. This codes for CASTSGADTQYF.

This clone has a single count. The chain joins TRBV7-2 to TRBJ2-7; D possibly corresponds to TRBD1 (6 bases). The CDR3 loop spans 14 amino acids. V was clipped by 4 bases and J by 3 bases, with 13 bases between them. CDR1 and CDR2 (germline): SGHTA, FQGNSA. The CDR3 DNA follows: TGTGCCAGCAGCTCGAACAGGGCCAGCTACGAGCAGTACTTC. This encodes CASSSNRASYEQYF.

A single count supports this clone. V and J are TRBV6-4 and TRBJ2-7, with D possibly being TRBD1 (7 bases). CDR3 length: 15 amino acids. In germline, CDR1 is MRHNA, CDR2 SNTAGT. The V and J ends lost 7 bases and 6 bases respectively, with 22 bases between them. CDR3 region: CASTRRDSMDCEQYF. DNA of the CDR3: TGTGCCAGCACCAGGAGGGACAGTATGGACTGCGAGCAGTACTTC.

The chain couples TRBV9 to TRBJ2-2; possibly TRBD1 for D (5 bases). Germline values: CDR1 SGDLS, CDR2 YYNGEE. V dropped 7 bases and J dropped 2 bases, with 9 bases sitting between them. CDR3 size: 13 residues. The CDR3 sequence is CASGQGNTGELFF. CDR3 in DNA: TGTGCCAGCGGGCAGGGCAACACCGGGGAGCTGTTTTTT.

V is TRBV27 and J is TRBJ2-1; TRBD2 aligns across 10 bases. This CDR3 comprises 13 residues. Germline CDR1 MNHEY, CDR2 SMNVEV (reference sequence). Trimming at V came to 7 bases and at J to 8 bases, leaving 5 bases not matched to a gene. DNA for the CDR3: TGTGCCAGCACTAGCGGGAGAAGCTATGAGCAGTTCTTC. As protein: CASTSGRSYEQFF.

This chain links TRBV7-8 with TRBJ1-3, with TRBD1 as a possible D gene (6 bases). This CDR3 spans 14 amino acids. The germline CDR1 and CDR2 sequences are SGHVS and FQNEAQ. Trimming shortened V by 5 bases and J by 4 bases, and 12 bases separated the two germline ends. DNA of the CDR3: TGTGCCAGCAGCCCTAGTGACAGGGGAAACACCATATATTTT. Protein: CASSPSDRGNTIYF.

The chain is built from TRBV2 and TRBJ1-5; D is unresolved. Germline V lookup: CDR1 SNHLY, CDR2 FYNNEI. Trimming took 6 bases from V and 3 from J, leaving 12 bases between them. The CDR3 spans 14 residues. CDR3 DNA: TGTGCCAGCAGAATCGGGAGTCTCAATCAGCCCCAGCATTTT. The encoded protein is CASRIGSLNQPQHF.

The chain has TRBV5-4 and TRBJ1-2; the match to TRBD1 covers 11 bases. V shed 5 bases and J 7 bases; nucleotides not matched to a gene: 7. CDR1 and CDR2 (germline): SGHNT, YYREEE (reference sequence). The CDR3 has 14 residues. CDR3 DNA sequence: TGTGCCAGCAGGGAGGGACAGGGGGTAGGTGGCTACACCTTC. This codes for CASREGQGVGGYTF.

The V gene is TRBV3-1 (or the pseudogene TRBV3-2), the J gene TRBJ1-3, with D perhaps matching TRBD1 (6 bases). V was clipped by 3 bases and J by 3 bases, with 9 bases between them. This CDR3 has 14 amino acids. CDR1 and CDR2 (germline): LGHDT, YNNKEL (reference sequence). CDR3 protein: CASSQGTLGNTIYF. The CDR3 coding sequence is TGTGCCAGCAGCCAGGGGACACTTGGAAACACCATATATTTT.

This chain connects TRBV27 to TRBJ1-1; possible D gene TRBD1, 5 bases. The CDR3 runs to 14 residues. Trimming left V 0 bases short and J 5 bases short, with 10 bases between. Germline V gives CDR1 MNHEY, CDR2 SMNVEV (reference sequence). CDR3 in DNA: TGTGCCAGCAGTTTATCGGGGGGTGGAACTGAAGCTTTCTTT. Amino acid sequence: CASSLSGGGTEAFF.

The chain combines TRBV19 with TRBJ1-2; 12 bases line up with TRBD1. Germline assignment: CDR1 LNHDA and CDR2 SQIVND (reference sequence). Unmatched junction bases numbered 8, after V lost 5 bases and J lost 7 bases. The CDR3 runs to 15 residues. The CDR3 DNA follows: TGTGCCAGTAGTCCCGGGACAGGGGGCTCGGGTGGCTACACCTTC. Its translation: CASSPGTGGSGGYTF.

CDR3 amino acids: CASSQGQGNTEAFF. The CDR3 DNA reads TGCGCCAGCAGCCAAGGACAGGGGAACACTGAAGCTTTCTTT. This sequence joins TRBV4-1 and TRBJ1-1, with 7 positions matching TRBD1. V was clipped by 1 base and J by 1 base; unmatched bases: 0. The CDR3 extends over 14 amino acids. The germline gives CDR1 MGHRA, CDR2 YSYEKL.

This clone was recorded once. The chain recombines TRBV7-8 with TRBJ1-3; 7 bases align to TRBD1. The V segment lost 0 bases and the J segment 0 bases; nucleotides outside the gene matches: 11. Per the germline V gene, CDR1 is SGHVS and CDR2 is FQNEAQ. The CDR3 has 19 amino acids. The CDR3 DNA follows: TGTGCCAGCAGCTTAGCGAATCGGGACAGCTTTGGCTCTGGAAACACCATATATTTT. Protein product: CASSLANRDSFGSGNTIYF. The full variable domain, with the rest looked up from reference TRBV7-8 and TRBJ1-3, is GAGVSQSPRYKVAKRGQDVALRCDPISGHVSLFWYQQALGQGPEFLTYFQNEAQLDKSGLPSDRFFAERPEGSVSTLKIQRTQQEDSAVYLCASSLANRDSFGSGNTIYFGEGSWLTVV.

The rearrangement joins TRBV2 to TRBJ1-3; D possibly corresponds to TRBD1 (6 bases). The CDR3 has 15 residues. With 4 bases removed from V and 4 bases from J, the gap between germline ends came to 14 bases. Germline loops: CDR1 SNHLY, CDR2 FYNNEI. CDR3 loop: CASSARTGYGNTIYF. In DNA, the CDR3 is TGTGCCAGCAGTGCCCGAACAGGGTACGGAAACACCATATATTTT.

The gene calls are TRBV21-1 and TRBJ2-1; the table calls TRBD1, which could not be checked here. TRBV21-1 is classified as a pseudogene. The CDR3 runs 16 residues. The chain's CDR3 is CASSKEGAPANNEQFF. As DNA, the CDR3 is TGTGCCAGCAGCAAAGAGGGGGCTCCGGCGAACAATGAGCAGTTCTTC.